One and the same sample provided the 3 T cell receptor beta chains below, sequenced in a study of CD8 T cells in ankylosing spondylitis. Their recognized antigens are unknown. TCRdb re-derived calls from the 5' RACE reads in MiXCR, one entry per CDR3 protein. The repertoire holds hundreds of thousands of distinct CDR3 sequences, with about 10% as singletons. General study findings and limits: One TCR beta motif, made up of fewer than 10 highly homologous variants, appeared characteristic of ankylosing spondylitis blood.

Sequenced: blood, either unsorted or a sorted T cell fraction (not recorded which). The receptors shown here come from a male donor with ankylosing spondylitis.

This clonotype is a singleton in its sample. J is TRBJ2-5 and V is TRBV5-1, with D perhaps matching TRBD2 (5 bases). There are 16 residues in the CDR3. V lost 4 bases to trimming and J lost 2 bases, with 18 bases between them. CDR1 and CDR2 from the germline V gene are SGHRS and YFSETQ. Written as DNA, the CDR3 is TGCGCCAGCAGCGCGGCAGCGGCTGCCGCTCAAGAGACCCAGTACTTC. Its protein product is CASSAAAAAAQETQYF.

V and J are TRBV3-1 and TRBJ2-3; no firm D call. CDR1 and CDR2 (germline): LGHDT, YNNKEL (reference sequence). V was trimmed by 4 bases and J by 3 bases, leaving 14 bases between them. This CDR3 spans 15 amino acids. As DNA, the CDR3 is TGTGCCAGCAGCCTCCATCCCGACCGGACAGATACGCAGTATTTT. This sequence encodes CASSLHPDRTDTQYF.

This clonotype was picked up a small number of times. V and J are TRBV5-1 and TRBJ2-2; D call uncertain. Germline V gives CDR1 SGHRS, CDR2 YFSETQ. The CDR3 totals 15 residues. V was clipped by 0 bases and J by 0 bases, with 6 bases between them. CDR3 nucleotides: TGCGCCAGCAGCTTGGGTTACCCGAACACCGGGGAGCTGTTTTTT. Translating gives CASSLGYPNTGELFF.